The 3 T cell receptor beta chains presented below share a single source sample, sequenced in a study of HIV-infected patients and healthy controls. Antiretroviral therapy had run roughly three months, about 14 weeks, before follow-up blood collection. All unsorted peripheral T cells were captured because whole blood was used without fractionation. Alpha and beta constant-region primers primed reverse transcription of around 500 ng RNA. Alpha and beta chain libraries were made separately by chain-specific third strand synthesis with multiplexing indices. TCRdb re-analysed the 5' RACE reads in MiXCR, keeping a single row per CDR3 protein. The table lists approximately 10,000 distinct CDR3 sequences, 5.5% to 7% of them singletons. The starting material was blood, obtained during antiretroviral therapy. The origin of the receptors is an adult with HIV infection. The donor label of this sample is uncertain.

This clonotype was counted many times. This chain uses TRBV12-5 with TRBJ1-2; D call uncertain. The V gene's germline CDR1 is LGHNT and CDR2 FRNRAP. There are 15 residues in the CDR3. V dropped 2 bases and J dropped 1 base, with 11 bases sitting between them. The DNA of the CDR3 is TGTGCTAGTGGTTTGAGTTCAGCCTTTAACTATGGCTACACCTTC. Protein product: CASGLSSAFNYGYTF.

This rearrangement joins TRBV6-5 to TRBJ1-5, with D possibly being TRBD1 (6 bases). The CDR3 contains 13 residues. V gave up 5 bases and J gave up 4 bases, with 9 bases separating them. Germline loops: CDR1 MNHEY, CDR2 SVGAGI. The CDR3 is CASSGQLNQPQHF. CDR3 DNA sequence: TGTGCCAGCAGTGGACAGCTAAATCAGCCCCAGCATTTT.

This clonotype occurred many times. The chain is built from TRBV6-5 and TRBJ2-7, with 10 bases matching TRBD2. CDR1 MNHEY and CDR2 SVGAGI come from the germline V gene. V lost 6 bases, J lost 5 bases, and 13 bases stayed unmatched. CDR3 size: 16 residues. For the CDR3, the DNA is TGTGCCAGCAGCCCACTCCCGGGACTAGCGAATCACGAGCAGTACTTC. Translating it yields CASSPLPGLANHEQYF.